This passage covers 19 T cell receptor beta chains from one sample sequenced in a study of cytomegalovirus exposure and HLA in healthy donors. Primers: 60 Vbeta forward and 13 Jbeta reverse. The repertoire was sequenced with immunoSEQ multiplex PCR; TCRdb's copy has only in-frame clones and lacks some. Of fewer than 200,000 clones in the sample, 81% were seen once. The sample taken for sequencing was PBMCs. The receptors derive from a young woman in good health and CMV-seropositive.

V gene TRBV5-1 combines with J gene TRBJ1-2; D might be TRBD1 (5 bases). Germline assignment: CDR1 SGHRS and CDR2 YFSETQ. This CDR3 region has 11 residues. V shed 7 bases and J shed 4 bases, with 8 bases lying between them. The CDR3 sequence: CASGDSYGYTF. DNA for the CDR3: TGCGCCAGCGGTGACAGCTATGGCTACACCTTC.

This clone was observed once. The V gene is TRBV11-1, the J gene TRBJ2-2; possible D gene TRBD2, 6 bases. Deletions cut 1 base from V and 4 bases from J, with 10 bases between. The CDR3 totals 15 residues. Germline V gives CDR1 SGHAT, CDR2 FQDESV (reference sequence). DNA for the CDR3: TGTGCCAGCAGCTTAGAGGGAGGATCCACCGGGGAGCTGTTTTTT. It codes for CASSLEGGSTGELFF.

The chain carries TRBV9 and TRBJ2-5, with TRBD1 matching 7 bases. Germline V CDR1 and CDR2: SGDLS, YYNGEE. After removal of 3 bases from V and 5 bases from J, the junction contained 13 bases not matched to a gene. The CDR3 contains 16 residues. The CDR3 nucleotides are TGTGCCAGCAGCGCCCAGGGGGTGTTATACACGGAGACCCAGTACTTC. Residues: CASSAQGVLYTETQYF. Combining the CDR3 with reference TRBV9 and TRBJ2-5 gives the whole variable domain DSGVTQTPKHLITATGQRVTLRCSPRSGDLSVYWYQQSLDQGLQFLIQYYNGEERAKGNILERFSAQQFPDLHSELNLSSLELGDSALYFCASSAQGVLYTETQYFGPGTRLLVL.

This chain links TRBV6-5 with TRBJ1-2, with 7 bases lining up with TRBD1. From germline, CDR1 is MNHEY and CDR2 SVGAGI. V trimming: 2 bases; J trimming: 3 bases; junction bases outside the gene matches: 9. The CDR3 covers 16 residues. CDR3 sequence reads: CASSYQTGPGYYGYTF. CDR3 sequence (DNA): TGTGCCAGCAGTTACCAGACAGGGCCCGGGTACTATGGCTACACCTTC.

This clone appeared a single time. The chain has TRBV19 and TRBJ1-5; D is ambiguous. Germline V gene lookup returns CDR1 LNHDA and CDR2 SQIVND (reference sequence). The length of the CDR3 is 13 residues. The V end was cut by 4 bases, the J end by 3 bases, with 7 bases between. As DNA, the CDR3 is TGTGCCAGTAGTAACGGTATCAATCAGCCCCAGCATTTT. Translated, it gives CASSNGINQPQHF.

The rearrangement uses TRBV7-8 and TRBJ2-5; no definite D call. The J call may be mistaken, given a closer DNA end match to TRBJ2-7. The V gene's germline CDR1 is SGHVS and CDR2 FQNEAQ. The CDR3 runs 12 residues. The CDR3, as DNA: TGTGCCAGCAGCCCGAGTTCCTACGAGCAGTACTTC. It codes for CASSPSSYEQYF.

The chain is built from TRBV7-9 and TRBJ2-7; 7 nucleotides line up with TRBD1. CDR1 and CDR2 from the germline V gene are SEHNR and FQNEAQ (reference sequence). The V and J ends lost 5 bases and 3 bases, in that order; junction bases with no gene match: 13. This CDR3 has 16 amino acids. The CDR3, as DNA: TGTGCCAGCAGCCCCTCTGTACAGGGGATAAACTACGAGCAGTACTTC. It yields the protein CASSPSVQGINYEQYF.

In this sample, this clone turned up once. The chain links TRBV6-5 to TRBJ2-5, with TRBD2 matching over 8 bases. V dropped 4 bases and J dropped 5; count of bases not matched to a gene: 6. The CDR3 runs 14 residues. The germline gives CDR1 MNHEY, CDR2 SVGAGI. The CDR3 DNA reads as TGTGCCAGCAGTTTCGGGCCGGGGGGGGAGACCCAGTACTTC. This translates into CASSFGPGGETQYF.

This sequence joins TRBV10-1 and TRBJ1-6, with 7 bases that match TRBD1. The CDR3 is 16 residues long. With 6 bases clipped from V and 6 bases from J, the junction kept 11 bases outside the gene matches. Germline assignment: CDR1 WNHNN and CDR2 SYGVQD (reference sequence). The CDR3 sequence: CASSSGTDGFNSPLHF. CDR3 coding DNA: TGCGCCAGCAGCTCCGGGACAGATGGGTTTAATTCACCCCTCCACTTT.

To note about this clone: Other DNA sequences in this sample translate to the same CDR3. The rearrangement uses TRBV7-9 and TRBJ2-2; D uncertain. V shed 1 base and J shed 2 bases, with 5 bases lying between them. CDR3 length equals 14 residues. Germline V gene data show CDR1 as SEHNR and CDR2 as FQNEAQ (reference sequence). The CDR3 DNA is TGTGCCAGCAGCTTAGGTGGCAACACCGGGGAGCTGTTTTTT. As protein: CASSLGGNTGELFF.

Only one count was recorded for this clone. The chain is built from TRBV6-9 and TRBJ1-6; tentative D call: TRBD1 (5 bases). V was pared by 3 bases and J by 8 bases, with 11 bases between. CDR1 MNHGY and CDR2 SVAAGI come from the germline V gene. The CDR3 spans 14 residues. This chain's CDR3 is CASSYGQRDSPLHF. DNA of the CDR3: TGTGCCAGCAGTTACGGACAACGCGATTCACCCCTCCACTTT.

This chain uses TRBV27 with TRBJ2-2, with 7 bases that match TRBD2. CDR3 length equals 14 residues. Germline V gene sequence: CDR1 MNHEY, CDR2 SMNVEV (reference sequence). Trimming took 8 bases from V and 0 from J; bases not matched to a gene: 3. This CDR3 reads CASLAGSNTGELFF. CDR3 nucleotide sequence: TGTGCCAGCTTAGCGGGTTCGAACACCGGGGAGCTGTTTTTT.

The chain uses TRBV5-8 and TRBJ1-1, with 8 positions matching TRBD1. V dropped 0 bases and J dropped 1; count of bases not matched to a gene: 5. Germline V gene sequence: CDR1 SGHTS, CDR2 YDEGEE. The CDR3 spans 16 residues. The CDR3 sequence: CASSLEPTGANTEAFF. The CDR3 DNA follows: TGTGCCAGCAGCTTGGAGCCGACAGGGGCGAACACTGAAGCTTTCTTT.

The chain recombines TRBV19 with TRBJ2-7, with a possible D match to TRBD1 (6 bases). V dropped 3 bases and J dropped 6 bases, with 12 bases sitting between them. The CDR3 extends over 13 amino acids. Germline loops: CDR1 LNHDA, CDR2 SQIVND (reference sequence). CDR3 coding DNA: TGTGCCAGTAGTATTCGGACAGTTGGCGAGCAGTACTTC. This gives the protein CASSIRTVGEQYF.

The V gene is TRBV30, the J gene TRBJ2-2; 7 positions agree with TRBD1. The CDR3 has 14 residues. V shed 7 bases and J 1 base; nucleotides not matched to a gene: 6. Per the germline V gene, CDR1 is GTSNPN and CDR2 is SVGIG (reference sequence). The CDR3 spells CASPDRWNTGELFF. For the CDR3, the DNA is TGTGCCTCCCCGGACAGGTGGAACACCGGGGAGCTGTTTTTT.

V usage is TRBV7-2 and J usage is TRBJ2-5; TRBD2 agrees at 12 bases. The CDR3 runs to 15 residues. CDR1 SGHTA and CDR2 FQGNSA come from the germline V gene. The V and J ends lost 5 bases and 5 bases, in that order; junction bases with no gene match: 6. The CDR3 DNA follows: TGTGCCAGCAGCGCGTCCGGGACTAGCGGGGAGACCCAGTACTTC. It translates to CASSASGTSGETQYF.

This sequence joins TRBV5-4 and TRBJ1-1, with TRBD1 as a possible D gene (6 bases). Looked up from germline, CDR1 is SGHNT and CDR2 is YYREEE (reference sequence). Between the trimmed V and J ends, which lost 4 bases and 3 bases, there was a span of 16 bases. This CDR3 has 15 amino acids. The CDR3 DNA reads as TGTGCCAGCAGCACAGGACAGATTGAACACACTGAAGCTTTCTTT. Translating it yields CASSTGQIEHTEAFF.

The genes are TRBV9 and TRBJ2-1; 8 bases match TRBD1. V lost 3 bases, J lost 0 bases, and 11 bases stayed unmatched. The CDR3 covers 18 residues. Germline V CDR1 and CDR2: SGDLS, YYNGEE. The CDR3 DNA reads as TGTGCCAGCAGCGCCCGTCGGACAGGGAATAACTCCTACAATGAGCAGTTCTTC. Translating it yields CASSARRTGNNSYNEQFF. Combining the CDR3 with reference TRBV9 and TRBJ2-1 gives the whole variable domain DSGVTQTPKHLITATGQRVTLRCSPRSGDLSVYWYQQSLDQGLQFLIQYYNGEERAKGNILERFSAQQFPDLHSELNLSSLELGDSALYFCASSARRTGNNSYNEQFFGPGTRLTVL.

With regard to this clone: The germline gene is not matched at one end of the junction; a read error may be the cause. The sample holds other DNA sequences that translate to the same CDR3. The CDR3 DNA sequence: TGTGCCAGCACGCAGGGCATGAATAACTCACCCCTCCACTTT. Amino acids: CASTQGMNNSPLHF. The V gene is TRBV27, the J gene TRBJ1-6; a possible D gene is TRBD1 (5 bases). The CDR3 totals 14 residues. Per the germline V gene, CDR1 is MNHEY and CDR2 is SMNVEV (reference sequence).